This entry concerns a single T cell receptor (beta chain). Its antigen is not identified. CD45RO-negative, CCR7-positively selected cells formed the naive CD8 fraction, excluding terminally differentiated effector memory CD45RA+ cells. The source of the sample is a study of shared clonotypes between healthy human individuals. Deep was the level used in running the assay. Assay used: immunoSEQ multiplex PCR; TCRdb lists only in-frame clones, some missing. The sample includes over 2,000,000 clones, just over 90% of them seen just once. V lost 5 bases and J lost 4, with 20 bases in between. The germline CDR1 and CDR2 sequences are LGHNA and YSLEER. The CDR3 length is 17 residues. Study conclusions and caveats: Tissue TCR repertoires likely differ from these blood-only repertoires. Against clonotypes common to all four donors, non-shared ones had lower generation probabilities.

V is TRBV4-3 and J is TRBJ2-2; D possibly matches TRBD1 or TRBD2 (5 bases each). The sequence was collected from a young man in good health. Some clones in this sample may be carry-over from other donors' samples. Sequencing input: naive CD8+ T cells from PBMCs. Here the CDR3 reads CASSSGGGYGLTGELFF. The CDR3 region has the DNA TGCGCCAGCAGCTCAGGTGGGGGATACGGGCTCACCGGGGAGCTGTTTTTT.